Following are 13 T cell receptor beta chains from one sample sequenced in a study of OX40 agonist ivuxolimab in advanced cancers. Libraries were prepared by immunoSEQ multiplex PCR; TCRdb keeps only in-frame clonotypes and omits some of them. The sample yields under 80,000 clones, approximately 85% seen once. The sample here was CD4+ or CD8+ T cells sorted from blood, taken in a trial of the OX40 agonist ivuxolimab. These receptor sequences come from an adult with an advanced solid tumor such as melanoma, head and neck, liver or kidney cancer.

This chain joins TRBV27 and TRBJ1-1; the D is unclear. Trimming left V 1 base short and J 1 base short, with 10 bases between. CDR1 and CDR2 (germline): MNHEY, SMNVEV (reference sequence). This CDR3 spans 15 amino acids. CDR3: CASSLYKTQNTEAFF. The CDR3 DNA follows: TGTGCCAGCAGTTTATATAAAACCCAGAACACTGAAGCTTTCTTT.

The chain employs TRBV7-2 and TRBJ2-5; 12 bases line up with TRBD2. After removal of 4 bases from V and 2 bases from J, the junction contained 5 bases not matched to a gene. CDR1 SGHTA and CDR2 FQGNSA come from the germline V gene. The CDR3 consists of 16 residues. The CDR3 reads CASSSRLAGDQETQYF. The CDR3 nucleotides read TGTGCCAGCAGCTCCAGACTAGCGGGGGATCAAGAGACCCAGTACTTC.

The chain carries TRBV5-1 and TRBJ2-2; 9 bases align to TRBD2. CDR1 is SGHRS and CDR2 is YFSETQ in the germline V gene. Germline trimming cut 4 bases from V and 4 bases from J; bases unmatched to any gene: 8. CDR3 length: 16 amino acids. The chain's CDR3 is CASSGRGLAVTGELFF. In nucleotides, the CDR3 is TGCGCCAGCAGCGGTAGGGGACTAGCAGTCACCGGGGAGCTGTTTTTT.

The V call is TRBV14, the J call TRBJ2-1, with TRBD2 identical over 8 bases. CDR1 is SGHDN, CDR2 FVKESK, per germline. V gave up 4 bases and J gave up 9 bases; unmatched junction bases: 5. CDR3 length: 13 residues. The CDR3 DNA reads as TGTGCCAGCAGCCGTAATAGCGGGGTTGAGCAGTTCTTC. Translated: CASSRNSGVEQFF.

This clone was found once. The gene calls are TRBV7-6 and TRBJ2-2, with 10 positions matching TRBD2. CDR1 and CDR2 from the germline V gene are SGHVS and FNYEAQ. V lost 1 base to trimming and J lost 0 bases; unmatched junction nucleotides: 5. The CDR3 is 18 residues long. The CDR3 loop reads CASSLVPSGGANTGELFF. The CDR3, as DNA: TGTGCCAGCAGCTTAGTTCCTAGCGGGGGCGCGAACACCGGGGAGCTGTTTTTT.

This clone has only one observation. The V gene is TRBV28, the J gene TRBJ1-6; D gene uncertain. V lost 8 bases and J 10 bases, leaving 21 bases between the germline ends. The CDR3 covers 15 residues. CDR1 and CDR2 (germline): MDHEN, SYDVKM. The CDR3 nucleotides are TGTGCCAGCTGGCCATCGGCATCCTCATCGTCACCCCTCCACTTT. This encodes CASWPSASSSSPLHF.

The chain joins TRBV4-2 to TRBJ1-3; the D gene is possibly TRBD1 (6 bases). The CDR3 covers 15 residues. V was cut by 4 bases and J by 3 bases, with 13 bases left in between. The V gene's germline CDR1 is LGHNA and CDR2 YNFKEQ. The CDR3 is CASSRRGGGGNTIYF. CDR3 nucleotides: TGTGCCAGCAGCCGACGAGGGGGGGGTGGAAACACCATATATTTT.

The rearrangement joins TRBV5-1 to TRBJ2-1; 7 bases fit TRBD1. Germline V CDR1 and CDR2: SGHRS, YFSETQ. There are 14 residues in the CDR3. V dropped 5 bases and J dropped 5; count of bases not matched to a gene: 7. CDR3 in amino acids: CASSQDRQNNEQFF. The CDR3, as DNA: TGCGCCAGCAGTCAGGACAGGCAAAACAATGAGCAGTTCTTC.

A note on this clone: The same CDR3 can be traced to other DNA sequences in this sample. The rearrangement joins TRBV30 to TRBJ2-1, with D possibly TRBD2 on 5 matching bases. V lost 1 base to trimming and J lost 0 bases, with 7 bases between them. The CDR3 extends over 14 amino acids. CDR1 and CDR2 from the germline V gene are GTSNPN and SVGIG (reference sequence). The CDR3 DNA sequence: TGTGCCTGGAGTGGACTACCCTCCTACAATGAGCAGTTCTTC. This translates into CAWSGLPSYNEQFF. Filled out from reference TRBV30 and TRBJ2-1, the complete variable domain reads SQTIHQWPATLVQPVGSPLSLECTVEGTSNPNLYWYRQAAGRGLQLLFYSVGIGQISSEVPQNLSASRPQDRQFILSSKKLLLSDSGFYLCAWSGLPSYNEQFFGPGTRLTVL.

The chain couples TRBV6-1 to TRBJ1-2; 9 bases are a match to TRBD1. Germline CDR1 and CDR2: MNHNS and SASEGT. The J segment lost 8 bases and the V segment lost 3 bases, leaving 4 bases of the junction unmatched. This CDR3 has 13 amino acids. The CDR3 is CASSEGTGTGYTF. In nucleotides, the CDR3 is TGTGCCAGCAGTGAGGGGACAGGGACGGGCTACACCTTC.

The chain couples TRBV11-1 to TRBJ1-3; 7 bases are a match to TRBD1. The CDR3 spans 19 residues. Germline CDR1 SGHAT, CDR2 FQDESV (reference sequence). Trimming removed 5 bases from V and 0 bases from J; junction bases left unmatched: 16. DNA of the CDR3: TGTGCCAGCAGCCGCCGGGACAGAAGGTTTGGCGCCTCTGGAAACACCATATATTTT. It translates to CASSRRDRRFGASGNTIYF.

The chain is built from TRBV7-2 and TRBJ1-1; the match to TRBD1 covers 9 bases. V lost 5 bases, J lost 2 bases, and 3 bases stayed unmatched. CDR3 length: 14 amino acids. Germline CDR1 and CDR2: SGHTA and FQGNSA. The CDR3 DNA sequence: TGTGCCAGCAGCCAGGACAGGGGAAACACTGAAGCTTTCTTT. Residues: CASSQDRGNTEAFF.

This clone was counted a single time. The chain carries TRBV18 and TRBJ2-7, with D possibly being TRBD1 (6 bases). Germline assignment: CDR1 KGHSH and CDR2 LQKENI. This CDR3 region has 14 residues. V lost 4 bases to trimming and J lost 3 bases, with 13 bases between them. The CDR3 region is CASSRQGPGYEQYF. The CDR3 nucleotides read TGTGCCAGCTCACGGCAGGGGCCTGGCTACGAGCAGTACTTC.